This paragraph covers one T cell receptor beta chain sequence. The data originate from a study of blood T cell repertoires in COVID-19. In the authors' methods: Amplification from reference gene primers served as the basis for estimated nucleated cell counts. The table came from immunoSEQ multiplex PCR; TCRdb's copy has only in-frame clones and leaves some out. The DNA was the basis for D and trimming; V, J and clone size are from that table. The table shows about 240,000 clones, with roughly 80% occurring only once. The CDR3 is 17 residues long. Germline V lookup: CDR1 SGHAT, CDR2 FQNNGV. V was pared by 5 bases and J by 1 base, with 17 bases between.

Sequenced material: peripheral blood. This sequence joins TRBV11-2 and TRBJ2-2; D perhaps matches TRBD2 (6 bases). This sequence originates from a woman aged 55-69 years with active or convalescent COVID-19. CDR3 residues: CASSPGPPGLNTGELFF. DNA for the CDR3: TGTGCCAGCAGCCCCGGACCCCCGGGACTGAACACCGGGGAGCTGTTTTTT.